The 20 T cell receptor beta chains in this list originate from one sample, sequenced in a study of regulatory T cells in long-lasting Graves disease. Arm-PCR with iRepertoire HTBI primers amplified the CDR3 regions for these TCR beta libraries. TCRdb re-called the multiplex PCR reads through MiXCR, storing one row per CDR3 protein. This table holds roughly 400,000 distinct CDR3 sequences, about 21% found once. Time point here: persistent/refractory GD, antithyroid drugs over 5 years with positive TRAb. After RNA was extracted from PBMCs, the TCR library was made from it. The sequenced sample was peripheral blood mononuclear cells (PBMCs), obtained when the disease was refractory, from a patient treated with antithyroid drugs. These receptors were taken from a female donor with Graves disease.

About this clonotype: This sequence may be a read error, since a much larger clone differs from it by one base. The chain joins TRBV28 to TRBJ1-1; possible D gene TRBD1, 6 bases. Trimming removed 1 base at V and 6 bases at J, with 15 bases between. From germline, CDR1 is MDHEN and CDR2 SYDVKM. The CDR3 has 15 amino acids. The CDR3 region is CASSLLSGDNAEAFF. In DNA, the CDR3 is TGTGCCAGCAGTTTATTATCCGGGGACAACGCTGAAGCTTTCTTT.

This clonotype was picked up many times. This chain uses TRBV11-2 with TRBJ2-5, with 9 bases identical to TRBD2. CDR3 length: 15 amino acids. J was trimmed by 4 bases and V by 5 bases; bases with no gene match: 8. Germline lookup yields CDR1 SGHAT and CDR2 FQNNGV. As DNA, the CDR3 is TGTGCCAGCAGCCAAGGGGCGGGAGGGTTAGAGACCCAGTACTTC. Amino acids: CASSQGAGGLETQYF.

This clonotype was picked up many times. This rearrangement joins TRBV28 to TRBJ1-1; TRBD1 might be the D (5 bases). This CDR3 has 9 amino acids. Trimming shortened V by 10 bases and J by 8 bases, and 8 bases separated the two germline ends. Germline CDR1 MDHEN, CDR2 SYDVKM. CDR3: CATGWEAFF. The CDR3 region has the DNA TGTGCCACAGGGTGGGAAGCTTTCTTT.

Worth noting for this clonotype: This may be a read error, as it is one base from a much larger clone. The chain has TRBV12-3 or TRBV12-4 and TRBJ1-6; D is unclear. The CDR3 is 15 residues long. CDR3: CGSSFGNSYNSPLHF. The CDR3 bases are TGTGGCAGCAGTTTCGGCAACTCCTATAATTCACCCCTCCACTTT.

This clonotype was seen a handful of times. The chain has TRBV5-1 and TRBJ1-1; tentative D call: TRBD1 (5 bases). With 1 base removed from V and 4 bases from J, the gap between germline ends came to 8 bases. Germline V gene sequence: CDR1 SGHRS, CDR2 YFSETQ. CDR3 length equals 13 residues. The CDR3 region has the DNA TGCGCCAGCAGCTTGAGGGGATCCACTGAAGCTTTCTTT. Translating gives CASSLRGSTEAFF. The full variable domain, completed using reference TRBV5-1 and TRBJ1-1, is KAGVTQTPRYLIKTRGQQVTLSCSPISGHRSVSWYQQTPGQGLQFLFEYFSETQRNKGNFPGRFSGRQFSNSRSEMNVSTLELGDSALYLCASSLRGSTEAFFGQGTRLTVV.

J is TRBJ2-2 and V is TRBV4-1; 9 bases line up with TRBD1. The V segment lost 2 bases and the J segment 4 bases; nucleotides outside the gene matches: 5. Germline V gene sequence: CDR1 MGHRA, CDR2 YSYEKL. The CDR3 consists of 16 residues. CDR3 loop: CASSQRQGGSTGELFF. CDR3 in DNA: TGCGCCAGCAGCCAAAGACAGGGGGGGTCCACCGGGGAGCTGTTTTTT.

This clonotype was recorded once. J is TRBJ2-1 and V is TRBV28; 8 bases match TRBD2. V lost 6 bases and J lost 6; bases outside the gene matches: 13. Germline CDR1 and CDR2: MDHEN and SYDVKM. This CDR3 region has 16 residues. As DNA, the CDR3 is TGTGCCAGCAGGAGCAAAAGCGGGAGTGCGGGCAATGAGCAGTTCTTC. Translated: CASRSKSGSAGNEQFF.

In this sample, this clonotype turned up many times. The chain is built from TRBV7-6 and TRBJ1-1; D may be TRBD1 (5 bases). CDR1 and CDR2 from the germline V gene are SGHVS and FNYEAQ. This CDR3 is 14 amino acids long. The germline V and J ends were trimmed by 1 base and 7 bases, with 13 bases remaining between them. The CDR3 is CASSLEAMTDEAFF. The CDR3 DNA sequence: TGTGCCAGCAGCTTAGAAGCGATGACAGATGAAGCTTTCTTT.

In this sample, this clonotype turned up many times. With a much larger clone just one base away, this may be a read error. The CDR3 here is CASSLGYQETQYF. For the CDR3, the DNA is TGTGCCAGCAGTTTGGGGTACCAAGAGACCCAGTACTTC. This chain joins TRBV28 and TRBJ2-5; unclear D gene. V gave up 3 bases and J gave up 0 bases, with 5 bases separating them. There are 13 residues in the CDR3. The V gene's germline CDR1 is MDHEN and CDR2 SYDVKM.

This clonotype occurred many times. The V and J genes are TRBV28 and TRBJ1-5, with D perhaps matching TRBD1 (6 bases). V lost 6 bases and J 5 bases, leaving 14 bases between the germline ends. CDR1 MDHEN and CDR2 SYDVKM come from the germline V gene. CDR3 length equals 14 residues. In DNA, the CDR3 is TGTGCCAGCAGGGGGACATTTAACGATCAGCCCCAGCATTTT. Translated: CASRGTFNDQPQHF.

For the CDR3, the DNA is TGTGCCACCAGTGGCCTAGCGGGAGGGCCAGATACGCAGTATTTT. Amino acid sequence: CATSGLAGGPDTQYF. The chain links TRBV24-1 to TRBJ2-3; 12 positions agree with TRBD2. The CDR3 covers 15 residues. In germline, CDR1 is KGHDR, CDR2 SFDVKD. V lost 5 bases to trimming and J lost 4 bases; unmatched junction nucleotides: 3.

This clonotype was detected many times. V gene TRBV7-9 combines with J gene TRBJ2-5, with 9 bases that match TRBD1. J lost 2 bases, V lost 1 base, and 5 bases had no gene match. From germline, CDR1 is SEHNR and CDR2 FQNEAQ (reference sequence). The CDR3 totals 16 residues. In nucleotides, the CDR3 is TGTGCCAGCAGCTTAGTGGACAGGGGACTACAAGAGACCCAGTACTTC. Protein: CASSLVDRGLQETQYF.

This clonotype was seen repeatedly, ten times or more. The CDR3 sequence is CASGQTSGSYEQYF. As DNA, the CDR3 is TGTGCCAGCGGCCAAACTAGCGGGTCCTACGAGCAGTACTTC. The chain combines TRBV27 with TRBJ2-7, with 9 bases matching TRBD2. The CDR3 covers 14 residues. From germline, CDR1 is MNHEY and CDR2 SMNVEV (reference sequence). The junction had 6 bases not matched to a gene; V was cut back by 8 bases and J by 1 base.

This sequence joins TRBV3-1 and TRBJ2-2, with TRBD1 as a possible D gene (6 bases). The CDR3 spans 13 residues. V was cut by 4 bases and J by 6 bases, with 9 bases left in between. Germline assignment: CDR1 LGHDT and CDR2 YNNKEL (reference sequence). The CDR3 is CASSRQVSGELFF. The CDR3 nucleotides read TGTGCCAGCAGCCGACAGGTTTCCGGGGAGCTGTTTTTT. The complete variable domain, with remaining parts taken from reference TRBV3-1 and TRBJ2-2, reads DTAVSQTPKYLVTQMGNDKSIKCEQNLGHDTMYWYKQDSKKFLKIMFSYNNKELIINETVPNRFSPKSPDKAHLNLHINSLELGDSAVYFCASSRQVSGELFFGEGSRLTVL.

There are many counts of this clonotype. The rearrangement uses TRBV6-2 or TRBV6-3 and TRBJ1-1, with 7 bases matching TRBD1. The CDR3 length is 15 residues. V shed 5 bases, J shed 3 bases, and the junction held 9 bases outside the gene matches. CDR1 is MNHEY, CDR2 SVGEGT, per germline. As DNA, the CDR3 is TGTGCCAGCAGTATCGATCAGGGGGTTGACACTGAAGCTTTCTTT. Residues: CASSIDQGVDTEAFF.

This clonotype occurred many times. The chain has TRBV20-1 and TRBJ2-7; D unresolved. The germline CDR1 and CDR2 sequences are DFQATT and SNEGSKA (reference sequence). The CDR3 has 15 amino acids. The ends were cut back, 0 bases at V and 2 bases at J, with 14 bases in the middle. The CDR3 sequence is CSARDLGDPTYEQYF. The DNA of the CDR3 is TGCAGTGCTAGAGACTTGGGCGATCCGACCTACGAGCAGTACTTC.

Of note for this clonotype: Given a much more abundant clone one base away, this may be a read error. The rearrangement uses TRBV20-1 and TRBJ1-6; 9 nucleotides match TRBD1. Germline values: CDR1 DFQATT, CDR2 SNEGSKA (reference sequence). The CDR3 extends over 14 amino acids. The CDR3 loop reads CSASRDRVDSSLHF. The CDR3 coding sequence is TGCAGTGCTTCGCGGGACAGGGTTGATTCATCCCTCCACTTT.

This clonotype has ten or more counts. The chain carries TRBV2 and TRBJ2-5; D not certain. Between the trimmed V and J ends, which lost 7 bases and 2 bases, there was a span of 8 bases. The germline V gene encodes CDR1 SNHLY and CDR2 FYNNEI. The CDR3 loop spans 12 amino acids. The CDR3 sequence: CASIGLQETQYF. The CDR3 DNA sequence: TGTGCCAGCATTGGGCTGCAAGAGACCCAGTACTTC.

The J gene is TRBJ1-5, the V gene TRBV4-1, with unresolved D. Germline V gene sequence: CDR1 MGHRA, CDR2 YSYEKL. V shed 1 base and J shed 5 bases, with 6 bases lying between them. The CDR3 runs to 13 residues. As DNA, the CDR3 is TGCGCCAGCAGCCAAGCGATGGATCAGCCCCAGCATTTT. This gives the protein CASSQAMDQPQHF.

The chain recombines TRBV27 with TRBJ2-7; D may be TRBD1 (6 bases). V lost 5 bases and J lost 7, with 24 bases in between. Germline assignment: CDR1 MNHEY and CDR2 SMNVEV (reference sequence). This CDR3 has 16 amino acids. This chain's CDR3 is CASSPQGTPVRYEQYF. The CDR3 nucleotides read TGTGCCAGCAGTCCCCAGGGGACCCCAGTGAGGTATGAGCAGTACTTC.